Reported below is one T cell receptor (beta chain). The data derive from a study of blood T cell repertoires in COVID-19. TCRdb keeps only in-frame clones here, not all; method: immunoSEQ multiplex PCR. The sample records about 75,000 clones, approximately 88% being singletons. V shed 2 bases and J 6 bases; nucleotides not matched to a gene: 15. Germline V gene lookup returns CDR1 MNHNS and CDR2 SASEGT. CDR3 size: 17 residues. The TCR was taken from a woman aged 50 to 60 with acute or convalescent COVID-19. Sequencing was carried out using peripheral blood. V is TRBV6-1 and J is TRBJ2-7, with 8 bases fitting TRBD1. This chain's CDR3 is CASSEQVGRTGTLEQYF. The CDR3 DNA is TGTGCCAGCAGTGAACAGGTTGGGAGGACAGGGACTCTCGAGCAGTACTTC.